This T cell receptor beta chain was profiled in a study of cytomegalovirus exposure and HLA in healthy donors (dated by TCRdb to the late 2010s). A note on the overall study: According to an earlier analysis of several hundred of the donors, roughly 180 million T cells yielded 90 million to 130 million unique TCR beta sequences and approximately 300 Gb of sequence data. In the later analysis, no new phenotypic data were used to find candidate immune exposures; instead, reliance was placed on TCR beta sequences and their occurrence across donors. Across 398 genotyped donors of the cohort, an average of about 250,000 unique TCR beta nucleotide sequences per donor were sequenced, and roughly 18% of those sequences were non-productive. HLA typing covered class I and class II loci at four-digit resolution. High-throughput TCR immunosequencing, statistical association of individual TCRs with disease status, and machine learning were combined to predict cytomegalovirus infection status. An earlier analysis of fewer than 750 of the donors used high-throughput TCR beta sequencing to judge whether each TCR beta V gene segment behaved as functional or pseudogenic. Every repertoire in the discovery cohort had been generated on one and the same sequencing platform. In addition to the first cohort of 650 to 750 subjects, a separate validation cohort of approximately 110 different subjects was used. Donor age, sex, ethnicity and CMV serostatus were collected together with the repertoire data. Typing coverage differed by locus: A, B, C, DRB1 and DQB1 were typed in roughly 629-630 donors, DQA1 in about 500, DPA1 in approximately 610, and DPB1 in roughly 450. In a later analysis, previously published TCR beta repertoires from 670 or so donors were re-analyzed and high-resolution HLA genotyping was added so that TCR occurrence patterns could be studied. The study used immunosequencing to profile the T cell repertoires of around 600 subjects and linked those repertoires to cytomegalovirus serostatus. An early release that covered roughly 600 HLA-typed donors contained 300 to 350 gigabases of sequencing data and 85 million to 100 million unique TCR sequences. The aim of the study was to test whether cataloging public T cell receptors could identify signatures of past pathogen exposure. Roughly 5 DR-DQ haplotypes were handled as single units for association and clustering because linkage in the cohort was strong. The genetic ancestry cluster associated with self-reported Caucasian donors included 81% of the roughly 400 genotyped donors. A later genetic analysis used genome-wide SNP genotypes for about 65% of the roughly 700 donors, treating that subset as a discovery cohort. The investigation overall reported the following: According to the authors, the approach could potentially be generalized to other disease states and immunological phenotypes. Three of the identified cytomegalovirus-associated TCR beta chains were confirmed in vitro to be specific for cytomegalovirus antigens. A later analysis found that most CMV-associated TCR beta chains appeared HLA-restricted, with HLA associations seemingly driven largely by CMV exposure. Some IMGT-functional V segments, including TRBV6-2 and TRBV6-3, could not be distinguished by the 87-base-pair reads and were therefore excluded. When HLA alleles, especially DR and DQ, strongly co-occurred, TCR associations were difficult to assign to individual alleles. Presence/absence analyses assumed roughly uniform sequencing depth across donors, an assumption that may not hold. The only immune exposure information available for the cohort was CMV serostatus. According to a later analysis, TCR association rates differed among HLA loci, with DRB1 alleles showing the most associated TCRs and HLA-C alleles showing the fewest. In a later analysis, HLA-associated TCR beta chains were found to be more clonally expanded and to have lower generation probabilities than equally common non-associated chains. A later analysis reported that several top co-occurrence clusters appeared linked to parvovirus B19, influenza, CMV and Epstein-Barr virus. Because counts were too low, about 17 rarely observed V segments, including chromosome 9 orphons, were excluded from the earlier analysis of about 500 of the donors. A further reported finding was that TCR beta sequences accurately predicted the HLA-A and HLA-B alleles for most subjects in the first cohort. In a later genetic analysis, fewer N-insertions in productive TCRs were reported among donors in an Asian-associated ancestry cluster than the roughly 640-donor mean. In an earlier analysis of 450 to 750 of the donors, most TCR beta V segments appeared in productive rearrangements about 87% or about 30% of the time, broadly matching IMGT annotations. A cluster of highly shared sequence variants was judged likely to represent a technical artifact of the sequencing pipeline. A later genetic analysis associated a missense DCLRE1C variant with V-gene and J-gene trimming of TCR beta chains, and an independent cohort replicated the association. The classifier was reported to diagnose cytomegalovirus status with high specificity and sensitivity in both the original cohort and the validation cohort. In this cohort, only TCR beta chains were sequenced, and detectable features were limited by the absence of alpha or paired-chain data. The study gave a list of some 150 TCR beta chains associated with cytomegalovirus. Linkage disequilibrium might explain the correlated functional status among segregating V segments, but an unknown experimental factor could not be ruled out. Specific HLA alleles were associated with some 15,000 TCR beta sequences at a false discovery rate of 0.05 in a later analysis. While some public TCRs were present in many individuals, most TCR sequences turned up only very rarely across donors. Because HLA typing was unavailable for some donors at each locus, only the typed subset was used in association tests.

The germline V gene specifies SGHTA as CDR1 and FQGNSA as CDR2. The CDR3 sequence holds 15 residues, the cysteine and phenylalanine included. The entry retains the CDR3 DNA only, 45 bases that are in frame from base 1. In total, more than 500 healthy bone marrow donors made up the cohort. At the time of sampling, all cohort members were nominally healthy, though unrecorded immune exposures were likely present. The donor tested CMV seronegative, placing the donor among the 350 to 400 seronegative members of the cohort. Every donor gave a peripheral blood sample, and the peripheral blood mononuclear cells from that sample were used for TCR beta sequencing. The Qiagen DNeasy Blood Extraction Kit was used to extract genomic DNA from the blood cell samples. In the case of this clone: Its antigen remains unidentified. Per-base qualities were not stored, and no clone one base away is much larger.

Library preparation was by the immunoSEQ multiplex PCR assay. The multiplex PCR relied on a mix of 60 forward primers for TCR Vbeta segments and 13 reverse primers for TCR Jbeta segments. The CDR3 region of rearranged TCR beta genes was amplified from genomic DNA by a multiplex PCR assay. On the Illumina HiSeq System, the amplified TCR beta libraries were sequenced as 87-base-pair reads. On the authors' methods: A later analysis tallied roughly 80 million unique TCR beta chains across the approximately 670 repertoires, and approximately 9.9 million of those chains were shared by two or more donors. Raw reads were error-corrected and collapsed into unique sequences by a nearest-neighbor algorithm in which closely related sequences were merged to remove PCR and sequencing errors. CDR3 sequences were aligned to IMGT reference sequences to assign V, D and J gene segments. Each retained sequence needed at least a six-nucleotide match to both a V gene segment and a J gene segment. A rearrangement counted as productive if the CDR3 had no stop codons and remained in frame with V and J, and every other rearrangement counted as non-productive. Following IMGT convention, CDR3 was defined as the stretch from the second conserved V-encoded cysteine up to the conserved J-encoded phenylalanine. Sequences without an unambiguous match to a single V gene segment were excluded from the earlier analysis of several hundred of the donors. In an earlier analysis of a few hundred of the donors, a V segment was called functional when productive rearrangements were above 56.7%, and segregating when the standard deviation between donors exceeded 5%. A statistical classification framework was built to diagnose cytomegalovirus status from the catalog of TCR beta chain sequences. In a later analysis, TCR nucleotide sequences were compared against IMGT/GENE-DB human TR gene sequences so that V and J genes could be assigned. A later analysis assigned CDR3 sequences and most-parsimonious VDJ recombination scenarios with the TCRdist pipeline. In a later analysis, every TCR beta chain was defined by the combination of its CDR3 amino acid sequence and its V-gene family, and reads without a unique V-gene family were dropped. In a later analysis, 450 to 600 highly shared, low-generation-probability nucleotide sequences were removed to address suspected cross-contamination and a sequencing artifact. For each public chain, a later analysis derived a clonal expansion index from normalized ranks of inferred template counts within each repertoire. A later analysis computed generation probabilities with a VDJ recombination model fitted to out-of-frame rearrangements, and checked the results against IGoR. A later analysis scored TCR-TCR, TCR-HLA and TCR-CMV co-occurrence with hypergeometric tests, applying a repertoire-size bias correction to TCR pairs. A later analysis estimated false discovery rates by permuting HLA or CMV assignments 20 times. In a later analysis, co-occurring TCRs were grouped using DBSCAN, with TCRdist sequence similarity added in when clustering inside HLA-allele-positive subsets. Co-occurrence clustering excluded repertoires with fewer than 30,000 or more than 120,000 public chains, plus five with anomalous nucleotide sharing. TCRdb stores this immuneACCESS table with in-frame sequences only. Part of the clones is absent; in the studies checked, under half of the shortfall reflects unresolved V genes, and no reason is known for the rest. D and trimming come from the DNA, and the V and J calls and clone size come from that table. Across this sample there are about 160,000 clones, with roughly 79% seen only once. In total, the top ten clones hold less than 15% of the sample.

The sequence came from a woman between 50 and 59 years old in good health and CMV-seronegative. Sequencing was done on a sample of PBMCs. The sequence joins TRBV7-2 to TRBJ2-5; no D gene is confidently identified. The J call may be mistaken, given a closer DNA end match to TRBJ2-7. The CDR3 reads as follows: CASSRSSEVSYEQYF. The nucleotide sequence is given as TGTGCCAGCAGCCGCAGCTCCGAGGTCTCCTACGAGCAGTACTTC.